This passage covers 9 T cell receptor beta chains from one sample sequenced in a study of CD8 T cells in ankylosing spondylitis. Broader study findings: For ankylosing spondylitis blood, a TCR beta motif of 7 to 9 highly homologous variants appeared characteristic.

MiXCR was run by TCRdb on the 5' RACE reads, yielding one entry per CDR3 protein. The table includes some 200,000 distinct CDR3 sequences, around 7.9% detected once. For these TCRs, the target antigens are not known. Sequenced input: blood, either unsorted or a sorted T cell fraction (not recorded which). These receptors all come from a male donor with ankylosing spondylitis.

This clonotype has a count of ten or more. The CDR3 loop is CASSLGRGNTEAFF. The CDR3 DNA sequence: TGTGCCAGCAGTCTCGGCAGGGGAAACACTGAAGCTTTCTTT. The chain employs TRBV12-3 or TRBV12-4 and TRBJ1-1; tentatively, D is TRBD1 (6 bases). This CDR3 is built from 14 residues. V was shortened by 5 bases and J by 2 bases, with 12 bases between the two germline ends.

This clonotype has a count of ten or more. The gene calls are TRBV7-8 and TRBJ1-2, with unresolved D. The CDR3 totals 13 residues. Germline lookup yields CDR1 SGHVS and CDR2 FQNEAQ. The ends were cut back, 1 base at V and 5 bases at J, with 8 bases in the middle. CDR3 residues: CASSLDGSYGYTF. The CDR3 bases are TGTGCCAGCAGCTTAGACGGGAGTTATGGCTACACCTTC.

At least ten counts were recorded for this clonotype. The chain employs TRBV7-9 and TRBJ2-7; D is unresolved. The V and J ends lost 5 bases and 3 bases respectively, with 5 bases between them. Germline V gives CDR1 SEHNR, CDR2 FQNEAQ (reference sequence). The CDR3 is 11 residues long. The CDR3, as DNA: TGTGCCAGCAGCCATGACTACGAGCAGTACTTC. It codes for CASSHDYEQYF.

At least ten counts were recorded for this clonotype. The chain links TRBV6-1 to TRBJ2-3; a weak D match, TRBD2 (6 bases). CDR1 and CDR2 (germline): MNHNS, SASEGT. V was shortened by 4 bases and J by 10 bases, with 21 bases between the two germline ends. This CDR3 is 15 amino acids long. In DNA, the CDR3 is TGTGCCAGCAGTGCCGCCGGGAGCCACCGGCGATCGCAGTATTTT. Protein product: CASSAAGSHRRSQYF.

This clonotype was observed a handful of times. This chain joins TRBV29-1 and TRBJ2-3; D remains ambiguous. The CDR3 consists of 12 residues. V lost 7 bases, J lost 1 base, and 9 bases lay in between. Germline CDR1 reads SQVTM; CDR2 reads ANQGSEA. This CDR3 is CSAEAGTDTQYF. The CDR3 DNA follows: TGCAGCGCCGAGGCAGGCACAGATACGCAGTATTTT.

This clonotype was recorded many times. The chain is built from TRBV29-1 and TRBJ2-7; D remains ambiguous. CDR3 size: 12 residues. The V end lost 5 bases, the J end lost 2 bases, and 10 bases lay between the germline ends. Germline V gives CDR1 SQVTM, CDR2 ANQGSEA. The DNA of the CDR3 is TGCAGCGTTACGGCGGCCCCCTACGAGCAGTACTTC. Amino acids: CSVTAAPYEQYF.

This clonotype was counted ten times or more. This chain joins TRBV27 and TRBJ2-7; D is possibly TRBD2 (6 bases). Germline CDR1 reads MNHEY; CDR2 reads SMNVEV (reference sequence). The CDR3 consists of 14 residues. Trimming removed 6 bases at V and 4 bases at J, with 16 bases between. The CDR3 is CASSRTGVVYEQYF. DNA of the CDR3: TGTGCCAGCAGCCGTACGGGGGTAGTATACGAGCAGTACTTC.

There are a few counts of this clonotype. The gene calls are TRBV27 and TRBJ2-4; TRBD2 aligns across 8 bases. From germline, CDR1 is MNHEY and CDR2 SMNVEV (reference sequence). This CDR3 has 15 amino acids. The V segment lost 5 bases and the J segment 15 bases; nucleotides outside the gene matches: 18. The CDR3 DNA reads TGTGCCAGCAGTCCCCGAGCGTATCAGGACGGGGGGGGGTACTTC. Its translation is CASSPRAYQDGGGYF.

This clonotype was seen repeatedly, ten times or more. The CDR3: CASSLDSAEQYF. As DNA, the CDR3 is TGCGCCAGCAGCTTGGACAGTGCCGAGCAGTACTTC. The chain combines TRBV5-1 with TRBJ2-7, with D unclear. Germline loops: CDR1 SGHRS, CDR2 YFSETQ. Trimming removed 0 bases at V and 6 bases at J, with 7 bases between. CDR3 size: 12 residues. The variable domain in full, completed from reference TRBV5-1 and TRBJ2-7, reads KAGVTQTPRYLIKTRGQQVTLSCSPISGHRSVSWYQQTPGQGLQFLFEYFSETQRNKGNFPGRFSGRQFSNSRSEMNVSTLELGDSALYLCASSLDSAEQYFGPGTRLTVT.